This paragraph covers one T cell receptor beta chain sequence. What it binds is not known. The CDR3 loop spans 18 amino acids. CDR1 is MRHNA and CDR2 is SNTAGT in the germline V gene. Trimming left V 5 bases short and J 0 bases short, with 17 bases between. TCRdb re-called the PCR reads via MiXCR. The sample has 30,000 to 35,000 clones, around a sixth seen once. The entry originates in a study of metastatic and nonmetastatic thyroid tumors. Overall study context: Across blood and tumor or nodule tissue, repertoires from malignant and benign thyroid patients were compared with one another.

No patient received treatment before thyroid surgery. Regarding the study as a whole: TCR beta diversity was reportedly significantly higher in malignant thyroid tumors than benign nodules, in blood and tumor.

The sample consisted of blood. This TCR came from a female donor with papillary thyroid cancer or a benign thyroid nodule (not recorded which). Some clones in this sample may be carry-over from other donors' samples. The V call is TRBV6-4, the J call TRBJ2-6, with D unresolved. The CDR3 nucleotides are TGTGCCAGCAGTCAATGGTATCTTCCCGTCTCTGGGGCCAACGTCCTGACTTTC. Translating gives CASSQWYLPVSGANVLTF.